The clone carrying this T cell receptor (beta chain) appeared a few times. Its antigen is as yet unknown. This sample was included in a study of T cells in Graves' hyperthyroidism and ophthalmopathy. Patients affected by ophthalmopathy presented a Clinical Activity Score of at least 3, a NOSPECS grade of at least 4, and disease duration below 3 months. The PBMCs were sourced from fresh peripheral blood (about 9.7 ml). Findings and limits, study-wide: Most thyroid clonotypes expanded above 0.001 were also detected in blood. From stable hyperthyroidism, ophthalmopathy was set apart by a 13 V-J model.

The CDR3 extends over 16 amino acids. Trimming pared 0 bases from V and 0 bases from J, leaving 9 bases between. CDR1 is LGHNA and CDR2 is YSLEER in the germline V gene. Amplification targeted TCR beta CDR3 regions from RNA transcripts. The HTBI set primed first-round TCR CDR3 RT-PCR. TCRdb fed the multiplex PCR reads into MiXCR, producing one record per CDR3 protein. The repertoire includes about 590,000 distinct CDR3 sequences, around 14% of them detected once, and 6.5% to 9% sits in the top ten. The receptor was isolated from a woman aged 18-30 years with Graves' ophthalmopathy. The chain links TRBV4-3 to TRBJ2-1, with unresolved D. Input material: blood. The CDR3 reads CASSQDPRTSYNEQFF. The CDR3 DNA reads TGCGCCAGCAGCCAAGATCCCAGGACCTCCTACAATGAGCAGTTCTTC.